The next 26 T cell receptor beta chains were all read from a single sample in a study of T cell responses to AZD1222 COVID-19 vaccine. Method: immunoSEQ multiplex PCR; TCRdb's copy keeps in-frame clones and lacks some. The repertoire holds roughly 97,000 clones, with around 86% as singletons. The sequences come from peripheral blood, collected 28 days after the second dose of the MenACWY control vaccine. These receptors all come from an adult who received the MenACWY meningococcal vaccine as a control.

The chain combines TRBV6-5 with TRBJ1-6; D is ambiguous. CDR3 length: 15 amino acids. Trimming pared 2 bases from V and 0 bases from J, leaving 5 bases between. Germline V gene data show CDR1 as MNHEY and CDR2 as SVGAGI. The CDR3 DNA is TGTGCCAGCAGTTACGGTAGCTCCTATAATTCACCCCTCCACTTT. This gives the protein CASSYGSSYNSPLHF.

The chain's CDR3 is CASSLDGQGAGDEQYF. The CDR3 region has the DNA TGCGCCAGCAGCTTAGACGGACAGGGGGCTGGCGACGAGCAGTACTTC. This chain uses TRBV5-1 with TRBJ2-7; 11 bases are a match to TRBD1. V lost 2 bases and J lost 5; bases outside the gene matches: 9. Germline CDR1 reads SGHRS; CDR2 reads YFSETQ. CDR3 length: 16 amino acids.

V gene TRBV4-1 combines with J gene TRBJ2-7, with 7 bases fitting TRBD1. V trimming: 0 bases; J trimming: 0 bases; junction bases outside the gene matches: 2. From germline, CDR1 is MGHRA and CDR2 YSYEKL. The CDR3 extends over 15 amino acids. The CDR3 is CASSQDDRASYEQYF. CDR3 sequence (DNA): TGCGCCAGCAGCCAAGACGACAGGGCCTCCTACGAGCAGTACTTC.

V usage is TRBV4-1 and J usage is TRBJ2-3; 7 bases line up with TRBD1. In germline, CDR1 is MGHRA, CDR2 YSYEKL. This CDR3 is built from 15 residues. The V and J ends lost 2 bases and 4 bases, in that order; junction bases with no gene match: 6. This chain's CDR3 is CASSQFTGAADTQYF. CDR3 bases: TGCGCCAGCAGCCAATTCACAGGGGCCGCAGATACGCAGTATTTT.

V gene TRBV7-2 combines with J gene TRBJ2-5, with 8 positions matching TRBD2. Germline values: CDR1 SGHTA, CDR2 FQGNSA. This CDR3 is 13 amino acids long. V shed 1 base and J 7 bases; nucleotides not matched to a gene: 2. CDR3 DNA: TGTGCCAGCAGCTTAGGACGGGAGGGGACCCAGTACTTC. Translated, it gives CASSLGREGTQYF.

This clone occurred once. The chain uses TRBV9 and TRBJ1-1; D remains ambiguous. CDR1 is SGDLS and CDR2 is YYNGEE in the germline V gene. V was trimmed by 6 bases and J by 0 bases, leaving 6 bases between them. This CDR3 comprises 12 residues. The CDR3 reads CASTGMNTEAFF. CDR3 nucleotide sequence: TGTGCCAGCACGGGCATGAACACTGAAGCTTTCTTT.

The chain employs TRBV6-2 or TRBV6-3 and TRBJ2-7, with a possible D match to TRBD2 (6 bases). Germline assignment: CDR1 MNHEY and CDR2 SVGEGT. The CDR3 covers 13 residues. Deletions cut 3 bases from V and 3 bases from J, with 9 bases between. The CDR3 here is CASSYRGYYEQYF. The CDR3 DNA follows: TGTGCCAGCAGTTATCGGGGGTACTACGAGCAGTACTTC.

The CDR3 spells CASSLATNTGELFF. The DNA for the CDR3 is TGTGCCAGCAGCTTAGCCACGAACACCGGGGAGCTGTTTTTT. V is TRBV7-2 and J is TRBJ2-2; D remains ambiguous. The CDR3 is made up of 14 amino acids. Trimming removed 0 bases at V and 0 bases at J, with 2 bases between. Germline V lookup: CDR1 SGHTA, CDR2 FQGNSA.

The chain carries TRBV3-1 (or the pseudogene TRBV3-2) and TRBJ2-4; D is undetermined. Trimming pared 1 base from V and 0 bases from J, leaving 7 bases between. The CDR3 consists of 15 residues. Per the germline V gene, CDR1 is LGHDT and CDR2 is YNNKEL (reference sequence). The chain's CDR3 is CASSQGLVAKNIQYF. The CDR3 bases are TGTGCCAGCAGCCAAGGGCTGGTAGCCAAAAACATTCAGTACTTC.

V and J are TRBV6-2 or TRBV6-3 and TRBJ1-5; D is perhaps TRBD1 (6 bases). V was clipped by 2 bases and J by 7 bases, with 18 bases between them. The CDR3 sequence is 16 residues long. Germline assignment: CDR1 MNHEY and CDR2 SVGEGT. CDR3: CASSYLGGGTRQPQHF. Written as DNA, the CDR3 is TGTGCCAGCAGTTACCTTGGGGGGGGGACAAGGCAGCCCCAGCATTTT.

CDR3 coding DNA: TGTGCCGCAGGGTCGGACAGGGAAGAGACCCAGTACTTC. Translated, it gives CAAGSDREETQYF. This chain connects TRBV5-6 to TRBJ2-5; 8 bases map to TRBD1. Losses at the gene ends were 10 bases for V and 3 bases for J; bases not matched to a gene: 8. From germline, CDR1 is SGHDT and CDR2 YYEEEE. CDR3 length: 13 amino acids. Complete variable domain (other parts from reference TRBV5-6 and TRBJ2-5): DAGVTQSPTHLIKTRGQQVTLRCSPKSGHDTVSWYQQALGQGPQFIFQYYEEEERQRGNFPDRFSGHQFPNYSSELNVNALLLGDSALYLCAAGSDREETQYFGPGTRLLVL.

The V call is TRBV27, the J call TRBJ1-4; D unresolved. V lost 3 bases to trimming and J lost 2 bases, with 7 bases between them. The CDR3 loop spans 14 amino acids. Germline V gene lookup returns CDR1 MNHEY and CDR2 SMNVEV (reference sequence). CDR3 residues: CASSLAGTNEKLFF. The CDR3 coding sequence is TGTGCCAGCAGTTTGGCGGGGACTAATGAAAAACTGTTTTTT.

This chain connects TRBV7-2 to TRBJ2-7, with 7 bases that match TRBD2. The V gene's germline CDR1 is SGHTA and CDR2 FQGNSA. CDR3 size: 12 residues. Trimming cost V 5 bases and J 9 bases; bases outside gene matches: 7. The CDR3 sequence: CASSPGDYRQYF. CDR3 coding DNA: TGTGCCAGCAGCCCGGGGGACTACCGGCAGTACTTC.

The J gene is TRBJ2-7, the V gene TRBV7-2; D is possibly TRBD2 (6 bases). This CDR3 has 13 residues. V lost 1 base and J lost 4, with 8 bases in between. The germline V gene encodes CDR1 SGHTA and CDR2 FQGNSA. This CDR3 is CASSLGRGYEQYF. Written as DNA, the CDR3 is TGTGCCAGCAGCTTAGGACGGGGGTACGAGCAGTACTTC.

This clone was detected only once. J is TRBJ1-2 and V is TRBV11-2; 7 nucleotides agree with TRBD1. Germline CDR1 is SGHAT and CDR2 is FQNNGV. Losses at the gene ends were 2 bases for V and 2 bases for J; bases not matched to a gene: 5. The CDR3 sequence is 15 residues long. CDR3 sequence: CASSLRGTVNYGYTF. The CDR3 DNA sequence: TGTGCCAGCAGCTTAAGGGGGACAGTCAACTATGGCTACACCTTC.

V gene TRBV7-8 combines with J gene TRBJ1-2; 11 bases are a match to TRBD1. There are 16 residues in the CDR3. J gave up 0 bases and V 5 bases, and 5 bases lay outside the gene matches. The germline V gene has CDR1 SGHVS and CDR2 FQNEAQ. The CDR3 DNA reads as TGTGCCAGCAGCCCGGGACAGGGGGTGGCTAACTATGGCTACACCTTC. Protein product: CASSPGQGVANYGYTF.

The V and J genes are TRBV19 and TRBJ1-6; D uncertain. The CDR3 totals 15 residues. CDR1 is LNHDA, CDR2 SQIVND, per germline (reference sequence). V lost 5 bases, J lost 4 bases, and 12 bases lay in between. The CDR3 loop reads CASSLQLGYNSPLHF. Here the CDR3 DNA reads TGTGCCAGTAGTCTCCAGTTGGGTTATAATTCACCCCTCCACTTT. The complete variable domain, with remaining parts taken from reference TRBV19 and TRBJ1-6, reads DGGITQSPKYLFRKEGQNVTLSCEQNLNHDAMYWYRQDPGQGLRLIYYSQIVNDFQKGDIAEGYSVSREKKESFPLTVTSAQKNPTAFYLCASSLQLGYNSPLHFGNGTRLTVT.

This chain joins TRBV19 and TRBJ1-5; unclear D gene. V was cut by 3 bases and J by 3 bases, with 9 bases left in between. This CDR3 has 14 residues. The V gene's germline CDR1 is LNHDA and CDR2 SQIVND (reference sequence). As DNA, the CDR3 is TGTGCCAGTAGTATCTCGAGGTCCAATCAGCCCCAGCATTTT. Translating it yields CASSISRSNQPQHF. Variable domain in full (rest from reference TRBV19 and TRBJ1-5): DGGITQSPKYLFRKEGQNVTLSCEQNLNHDAMYWYRQDPGQGLRLIYYSQIVNDFQKGDIAEGYSVSREKKESFPLTVTSAQKNPTAFYLCASSISRSNQPQHFGDGTRLSIL.

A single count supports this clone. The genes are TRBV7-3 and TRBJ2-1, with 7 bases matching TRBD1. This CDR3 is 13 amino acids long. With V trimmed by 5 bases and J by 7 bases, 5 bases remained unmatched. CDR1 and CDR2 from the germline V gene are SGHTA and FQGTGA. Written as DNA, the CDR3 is TGTGCCAGCAGCCTGACAGGGAGTAATGAGCAGTTCTTC. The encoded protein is CASSLTGSNEQFF.

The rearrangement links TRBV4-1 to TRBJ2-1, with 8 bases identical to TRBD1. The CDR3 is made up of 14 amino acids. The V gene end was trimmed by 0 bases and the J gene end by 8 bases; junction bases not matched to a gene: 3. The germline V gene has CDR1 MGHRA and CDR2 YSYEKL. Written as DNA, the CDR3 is TGCGCCAGCAGCCAAGAACCAGGGGGCTATGAGCAGTTCTTC. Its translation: CASSQEPGGYEQFF.

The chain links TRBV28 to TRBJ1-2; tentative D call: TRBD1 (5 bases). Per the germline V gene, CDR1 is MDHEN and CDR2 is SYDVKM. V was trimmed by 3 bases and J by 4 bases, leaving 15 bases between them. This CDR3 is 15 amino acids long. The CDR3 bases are TGTGCCAGCAGTTTTATTGGACACCTCGTCTATGGCTACACCTTC. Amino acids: CASSFIGHLVYGYTF.

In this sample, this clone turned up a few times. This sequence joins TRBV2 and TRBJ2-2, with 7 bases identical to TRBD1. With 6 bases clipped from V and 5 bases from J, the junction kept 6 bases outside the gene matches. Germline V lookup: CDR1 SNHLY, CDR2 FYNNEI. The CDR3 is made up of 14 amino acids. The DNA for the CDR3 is TGTGCCAGCAGCGCCGAGACAGGGACCGGGGAGCTGTTTTTT. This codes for CASSAETGTGELFF. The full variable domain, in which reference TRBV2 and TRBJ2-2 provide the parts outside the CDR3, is EPEVTQTPSHQVTQMGQEVILRCVPISNHLYFYWYRQILGQKVEFLVSFYNNEISEKSEIFDDQFSVERPDGSNFTLKIRSTKLEDSAMYFCASSAETGTGELFFGEGSRLTVL.

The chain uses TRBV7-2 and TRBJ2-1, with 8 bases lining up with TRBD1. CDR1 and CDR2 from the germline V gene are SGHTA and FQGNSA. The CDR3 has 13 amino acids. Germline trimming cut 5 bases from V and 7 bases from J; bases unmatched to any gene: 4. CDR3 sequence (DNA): TGTGCCAGCAGCGTTCACAGGGGGAATGAGCAGTTCTTC. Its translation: CASSVHRGNEQFF.

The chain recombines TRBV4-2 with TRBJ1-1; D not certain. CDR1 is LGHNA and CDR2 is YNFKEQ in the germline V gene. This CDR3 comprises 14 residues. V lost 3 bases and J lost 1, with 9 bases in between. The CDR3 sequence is CASSQRDGNTEAFF. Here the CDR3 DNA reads TGTGCCAGCAGCCAGAGAGACGGGAACACTGAAGCTTTCTTT.

DNA for the CDR3: TGTGCCAGCAGGAGAGGACAGAGTCTTTCCACCGGGGAGCTGTTTTTT. This translates into CASRRGQSLSTGELFF. The chain links TRBV27 to TRBJ2-2; possibly TRBD1 for D (6 bases). Per germline, CDR1 MNHEY and CDR2 SMNVEV (reference sequence). CDR3 length: 16 residues. Trimming removed 6 bases at V and 4 bases at J, with 18 bases between.

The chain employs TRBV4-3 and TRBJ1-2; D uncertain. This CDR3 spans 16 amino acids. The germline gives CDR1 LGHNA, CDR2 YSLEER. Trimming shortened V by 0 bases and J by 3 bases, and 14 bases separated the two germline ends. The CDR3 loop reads CASSQDLTALYYGYTF. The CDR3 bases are TGCGCCAGCAGCCAAGATTTAACCGCATTATACTATGGCTACACCTTC.